This T cell receptor beta chain was captured by sequencing in a study of CD8+ T cells in alopecia areata listed by TCRdb under 2018. Context from the whole study: Treated patients were enrolled in an open-label pilot trial of oral tofacitinib, 5 to 10 mg twice daily, for moderate-to-severe alopecia areata. Patients received tofacitinib for 6 to 18 months and were then followed off drug for 6 months to check for delayed response and recurrence. The SALT score, which quantifies the percentage of affected scalp surface area, was used to measure disease severity in treated patients. To study T cell clonal expansion in alopecia areata, the researchers applied high-throughput TCRbeta sequencing to both the C3H/HeJ mouse model and human patients. Scalp tissue and sorted CD4+ and CD8+ peripheral blood T cells from patchy and totalis/universalis alopecia areata patients and from healthy controls were covered by human TCRbeta sequencing. Tofacitinib-treated patients had biopsies at baseline and at 4 and 24 weeks of treatment, with a later scalp biopsy in several patients. Scalp clonality was compared across normal scalp (n=4), patchy alopecia areata scalp (n=8), and alopecia totalis/universalis scalp (n=8). RNA came from the PAXgene miRNA kit for fixed scalp, the miRNeasy kit for PBMCs, and the RNeasy kit for mouse skin. TCRbeta CDR3 regions were amplified by immunoSEQ multiplex PCR using 35 Vbeta forward and 13 Jbeta reverse primers. General findings and caveats noted by the study authors: TCR sequences shared between patients were less clear than in mice, possibly partly because of HLA diversity in the patient population. Lesional scalp, especially in alopecia totalis/universalis, showed higher clonality and more expanded CD8+ clones than normal scalp, suggesting antigenic drive. Tofacitinib significantly lowered scalp clonality and the number of expanded CD8+ clones among the top 100 scalp clones. Because the treated cohort was small and had just a single nonresponder, larger studies are needed to establish links between baseline CD8+ expansion and response. Many expanded lesional clones were found to persist in scalp and blood during tofacitinib treatment, and relapse after treatment cessation may be partly explained by this persistence. Scalp TCR repertoire analysis is complicated because resident alphabeta T cells in normal human skin are also sequenced, whereas mouse skin is dominated by gammadelta T cells.

The time point label here, explained by the study, means: around 22 weeks on oral tofacitinib. The label giving this sample's treatment or condition can be read as: oral pan-JAK inhibitor, 5-10 mg twice daily. Lesional scalp punch biopsies and peripheral blood were collected from alopecia areata patients. PBMCs were separated by density centrifugation and stained for CD3, CD4 and CD8, after which CD4+ and CD8+ T cells were sorted on a FACSAria. This clone was counted between two and nine times. It has no known antigen specificity. No base qualities exist here, and no much larger clone lies one base off it. The method was the immunoSEQ multiplex PCR assay. RNA was extracted from all samples and reverse transcribed into cDNA, which served as template for TCR sequencing. SuperScript III was used to make first-strand cDNA, primed with a 2:1 mix of oligo-dT and random hexamers. A synthetic immune receptor repertoire was used to measure amplification bias, and any remaining bias was corrected computationally. Under the source paper's analysis protocol: Raw reads were preprocessed to remove errors, and CDR3 was defined by IMGT conventions from the conserved cysteine to phenylalanine. To get clonality, Shannon entropy was normalized by log2 of the number of productive unique TCRs and the result was subtracted from 1. Scalp TCRbeta sequences were cross-referenced with sorted blood CD4 and CD8 repertoires so that the CD4 or CD8 identity of scalp clones could be inferred. TCRdb took over this immuneACCESS table, retaining in-frame rearrangements with V and J assigned. Such tables are incomplete; in checked studies, under half of the missing clones stem from an unresolved V gene, and the remainder is unexplained. D and trimming come from the DNA, and the V and J calls and clone size come from that table. The sample yields about 290,000 clones; 55% to 75% were counted once. The ten largest clones add up to around 1.7% of the sample.

There are 14 amino acids in the CDR3, from cysteine to phenylalanine inclusive. This entry keeps only the CDR3 DNA: 42 bases, framed from base 1. V drops 3 bases and J drops 3 bases, leaving 11 bases in between. The germline V gene (reference sequence) yields LNHDA for CDR1 and SQIVND for CDR2. Specimen: CD4+ T cells sorted from blood, collected at week 24, from a patient treated with tofacitinib. This sequence was found in a human donor with alopecia areata. The chain uses TRBV19 and TRBJ1-2; the D gene is not confidently resolved. CDR3 region: CASSIGRGYYGYTF. The sequenced DNA: TGTGCCAGTAGTATCGGTCGGGGTTACTATGGCTACACCTTC.